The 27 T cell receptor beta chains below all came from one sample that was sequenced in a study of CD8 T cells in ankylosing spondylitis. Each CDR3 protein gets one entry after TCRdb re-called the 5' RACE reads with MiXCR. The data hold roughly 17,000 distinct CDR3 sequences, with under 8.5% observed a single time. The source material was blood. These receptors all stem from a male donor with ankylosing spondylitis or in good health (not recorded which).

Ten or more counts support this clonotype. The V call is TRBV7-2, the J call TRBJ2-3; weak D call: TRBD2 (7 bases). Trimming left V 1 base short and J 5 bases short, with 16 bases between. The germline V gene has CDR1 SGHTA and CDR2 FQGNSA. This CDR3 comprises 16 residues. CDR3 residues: CASSLVAAGAIDTQYF. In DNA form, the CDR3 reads TGTGCCAGCAGCTTAGTAGCGGCGGGGGCCATAGATACGCAGTATTTT.

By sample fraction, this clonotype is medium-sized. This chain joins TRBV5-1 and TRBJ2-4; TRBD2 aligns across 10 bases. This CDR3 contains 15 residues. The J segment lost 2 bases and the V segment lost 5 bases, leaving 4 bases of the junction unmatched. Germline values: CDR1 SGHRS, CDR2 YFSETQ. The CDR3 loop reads CASSWTSGSKNIQYF. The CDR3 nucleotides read TGCGCCAGCAGTTGGACTAGCGGCTCCAAAAACATTCAGTACTTC.

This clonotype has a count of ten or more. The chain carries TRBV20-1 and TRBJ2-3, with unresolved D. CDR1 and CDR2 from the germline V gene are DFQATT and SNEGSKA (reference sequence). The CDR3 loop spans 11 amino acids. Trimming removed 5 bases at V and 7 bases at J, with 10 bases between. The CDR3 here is CSADLGNTQYF. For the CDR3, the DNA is TGCAGTGCTGATCTAGGAAATACGCAGTATTTT.

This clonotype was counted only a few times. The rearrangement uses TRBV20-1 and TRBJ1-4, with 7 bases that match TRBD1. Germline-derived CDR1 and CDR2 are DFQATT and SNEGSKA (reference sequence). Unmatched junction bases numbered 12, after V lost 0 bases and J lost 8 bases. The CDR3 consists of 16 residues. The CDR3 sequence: CSARDSRDSLSEKLFF. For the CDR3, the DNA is TGCAGTGCTAGAGATAGTAGGGACAGTTTATCAGAAAAACTGTTTTTT.

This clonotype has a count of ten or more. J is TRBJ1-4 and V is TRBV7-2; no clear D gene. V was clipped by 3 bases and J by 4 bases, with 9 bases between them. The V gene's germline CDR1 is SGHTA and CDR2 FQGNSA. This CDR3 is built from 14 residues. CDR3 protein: CASSLRRGNEKLFF. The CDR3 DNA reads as TGTGCCAGCAGCTTGCGGCGGGGTAATGAAAAACTGTTTTTT.

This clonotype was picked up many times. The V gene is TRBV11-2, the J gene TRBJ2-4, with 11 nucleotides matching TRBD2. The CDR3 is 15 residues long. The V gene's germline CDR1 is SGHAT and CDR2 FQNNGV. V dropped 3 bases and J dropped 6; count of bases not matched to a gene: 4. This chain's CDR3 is CASSFSGGAGNIQYF. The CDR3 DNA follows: TGTGCCAGCAGCTTTAGCGGGGGGGCCGGAAACATTCAGTACTTC.

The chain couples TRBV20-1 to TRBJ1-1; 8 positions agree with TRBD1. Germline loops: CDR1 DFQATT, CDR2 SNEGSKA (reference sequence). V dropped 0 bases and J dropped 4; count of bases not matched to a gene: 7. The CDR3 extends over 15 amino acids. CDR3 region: CSARDLTGVGTEAFF. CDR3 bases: TGCAGTGCTAGAGATCTGACAGGGGTGGGCACTGAAGCTTTCTTT.

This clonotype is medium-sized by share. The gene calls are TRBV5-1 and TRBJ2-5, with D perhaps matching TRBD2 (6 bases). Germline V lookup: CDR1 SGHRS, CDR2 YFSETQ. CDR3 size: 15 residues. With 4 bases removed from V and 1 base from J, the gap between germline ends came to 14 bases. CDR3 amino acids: CASSPGASAQETQYF. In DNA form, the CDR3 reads TGCGCCAGCAGCCCCGGGGCTAGCGCCCAAGAGACCCAGTACTTC. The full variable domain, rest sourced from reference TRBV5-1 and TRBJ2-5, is KAGVTQTPRYLIKTRGQQVTLSCSPISGHRSVSWYQQTPGQGLQFLFEYFSETQRNKGNFPGRFSGRQFSNSRSEMNVSTLELGDSALYLCASSPGASAQETQYFGPGTRLLVL.

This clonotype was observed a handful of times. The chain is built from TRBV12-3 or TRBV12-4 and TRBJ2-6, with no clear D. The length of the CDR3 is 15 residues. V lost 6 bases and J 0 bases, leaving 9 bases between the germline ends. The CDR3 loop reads CASSPILSGANVLTF. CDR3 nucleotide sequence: TGTGCCAGCAGCCCAATACTCTCTGGGGCCAACGTCCTGACTTTC.

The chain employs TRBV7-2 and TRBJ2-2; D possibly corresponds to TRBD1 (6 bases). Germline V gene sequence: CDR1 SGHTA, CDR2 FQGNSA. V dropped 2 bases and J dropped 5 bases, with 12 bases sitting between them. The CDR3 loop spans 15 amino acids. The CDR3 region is CASSLTGLFTGELFF. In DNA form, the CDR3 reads TGTGCCAGCAGCTTAACAGGGCTCTTTACCGGGGAGCTGTTTTTT.

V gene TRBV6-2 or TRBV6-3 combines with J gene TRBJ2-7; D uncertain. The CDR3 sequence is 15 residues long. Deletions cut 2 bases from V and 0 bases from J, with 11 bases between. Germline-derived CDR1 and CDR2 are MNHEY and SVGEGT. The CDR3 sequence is CASSYGQFYSYEQYV. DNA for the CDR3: TGTGCCAGCAGTTACGGGCAGTTCTACTCCTACGAGCAGTACGTC.

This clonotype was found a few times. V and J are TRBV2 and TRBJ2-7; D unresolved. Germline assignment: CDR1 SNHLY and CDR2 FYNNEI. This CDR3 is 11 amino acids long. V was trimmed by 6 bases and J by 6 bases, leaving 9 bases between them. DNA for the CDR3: TGTGCCAGCAGGGGCTACCCCGAGCAGTACTTC. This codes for CASRGYPEQYF.

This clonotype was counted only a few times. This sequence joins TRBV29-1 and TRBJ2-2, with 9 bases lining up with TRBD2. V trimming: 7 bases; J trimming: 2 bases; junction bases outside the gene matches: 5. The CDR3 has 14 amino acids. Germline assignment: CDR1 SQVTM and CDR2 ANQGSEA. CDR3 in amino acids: CSAIAGENTGELFF. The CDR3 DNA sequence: TGCAGCGCGATAGCGGGAGAAAACACCGGGGAGCTGTTTTTT.

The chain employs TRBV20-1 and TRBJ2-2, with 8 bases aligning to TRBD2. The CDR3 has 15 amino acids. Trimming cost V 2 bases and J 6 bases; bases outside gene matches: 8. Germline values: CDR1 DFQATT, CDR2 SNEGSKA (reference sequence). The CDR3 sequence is CSARPSGSSAGELFF. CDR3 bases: TGCAGTGCTAGACCCAGCGGGAGCAGTGCCGGGGAGCTGTTTTTT.

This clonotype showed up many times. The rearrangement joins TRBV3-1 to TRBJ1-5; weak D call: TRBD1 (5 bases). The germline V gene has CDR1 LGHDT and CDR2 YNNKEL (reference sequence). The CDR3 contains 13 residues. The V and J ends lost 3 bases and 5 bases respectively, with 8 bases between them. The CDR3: CASSQGGYQPQHF. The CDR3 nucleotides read TGTGCCAGCAGCCAGGGGGGATATCAGCCCCAGCATTTT.

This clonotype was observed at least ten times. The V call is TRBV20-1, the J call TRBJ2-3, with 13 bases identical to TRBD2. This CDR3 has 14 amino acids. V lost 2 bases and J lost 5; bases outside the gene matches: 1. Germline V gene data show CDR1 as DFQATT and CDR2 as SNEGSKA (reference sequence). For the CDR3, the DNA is TGCAGTGCTAGAACTAGCGGGAGGGTAGATACGCAGTATTTT. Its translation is CSARTSGRVDTQYF.

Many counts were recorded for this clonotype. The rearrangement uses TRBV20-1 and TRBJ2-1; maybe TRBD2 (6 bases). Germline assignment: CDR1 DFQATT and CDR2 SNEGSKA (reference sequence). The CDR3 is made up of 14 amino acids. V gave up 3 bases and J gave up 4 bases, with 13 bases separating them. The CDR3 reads CSASWRDLYNEQFF. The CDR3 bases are TGCAGTGCTAGTTGGCGGGACCTTTACAATGAGCAGTTCTTC.

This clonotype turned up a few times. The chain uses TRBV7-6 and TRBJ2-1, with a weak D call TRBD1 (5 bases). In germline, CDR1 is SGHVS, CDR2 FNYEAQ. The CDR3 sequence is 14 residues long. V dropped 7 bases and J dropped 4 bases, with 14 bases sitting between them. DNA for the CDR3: TGTGCCAGCACCGCACCGACAGCTTACAATGAGCAGTTCTTC. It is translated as CASTAPTAYNEQFF.

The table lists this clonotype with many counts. The CDR3 here is CASSTGQGNQPQHF. DNA for the CDR3: TGCGCCAGCAGCACAGGACAGGGCAATCAGCCCCAGCATTTT. V is TRBV5-1 and J is TRBJ1-5; 7 bases are a match to TRBD1. This CDR3 contains 14 residues. From germline, CDR1 is SGHRS and CDR2 YFSETQ. With V trimmed by 4 bases and J by 2 bases, 3 bases remained unmatched.

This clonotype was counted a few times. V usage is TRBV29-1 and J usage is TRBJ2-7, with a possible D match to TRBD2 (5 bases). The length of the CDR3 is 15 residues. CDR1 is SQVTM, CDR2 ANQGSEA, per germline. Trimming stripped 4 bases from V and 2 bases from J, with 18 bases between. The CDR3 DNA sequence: TGCAGCGTTGTCCCCTTTGCGGGTAGACCCTACGAGCAGTACTTC. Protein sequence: CSVVPFAGRPYEQYF.

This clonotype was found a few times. Here the CDR3 DNA reads TGTGCCAGCAGCCCTGGGGTTTTCAGCTCCTACAATGAGCAGTTCTTC. Translation gives CASSPGVFSSYNEQFF. V is TRBV13 and J is TRBJ2-1; the D is unclear. This CDR3 is 16 amino acids long. Germline V gene data show CDR1 as PRHDT and CDR2 as FYEKMQ (reference sequence). V lost 5 bases and J lost 0, with 14 bases in between. The whole variable domain, filled in from reference TRBV13 and TRBJ2-1, reads AAGVIQSPRHLIKEKRETATLKCYPIPRHDTVYWYQQGPGQDPQFLISFYEKMQSDKGSIPDRFSAQQFSDYHSELNMSSLELGDSALYFCASSPGVFSSYNEQFFGPGTRLTVL.

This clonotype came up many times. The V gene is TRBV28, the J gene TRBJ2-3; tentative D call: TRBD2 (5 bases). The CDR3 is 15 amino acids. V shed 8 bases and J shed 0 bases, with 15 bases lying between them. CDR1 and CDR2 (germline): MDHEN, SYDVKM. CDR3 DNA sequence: TGTGCCAGCGAGTCAGGAGGAGCTAGCACAGATACGCAGTATTTT. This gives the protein CASESGGASTDTQYF.

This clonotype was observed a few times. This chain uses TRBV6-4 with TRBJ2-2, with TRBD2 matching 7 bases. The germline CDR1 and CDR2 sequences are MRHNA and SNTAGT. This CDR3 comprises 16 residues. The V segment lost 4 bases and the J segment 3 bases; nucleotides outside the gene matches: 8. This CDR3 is CASSVEGGPYTGELFF. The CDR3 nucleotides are TGTGCCAGCAGTGTCGAGGGAGGGCCGTACACCGGGGAGCTGTTTTTT.

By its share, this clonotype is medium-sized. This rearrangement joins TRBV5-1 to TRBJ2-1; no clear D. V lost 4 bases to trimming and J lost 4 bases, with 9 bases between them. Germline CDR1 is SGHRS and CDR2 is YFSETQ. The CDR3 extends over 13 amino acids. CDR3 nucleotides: TGCGCCAGCAGCCCGGACGGGTACAATGAGCAGTTCTTC. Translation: CASSPDGYNEQFF. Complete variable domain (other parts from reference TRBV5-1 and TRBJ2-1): KAGVTQTPRYLIKTRGQQVTLSCSPISGHRSVSWYQQTPGQGLQFLFEYFSETQRNKGNFPGRFSGRQFSNSRSEMNVSTLELGDSALYLCASSPDGYNEQFFGPGTRLTVL.

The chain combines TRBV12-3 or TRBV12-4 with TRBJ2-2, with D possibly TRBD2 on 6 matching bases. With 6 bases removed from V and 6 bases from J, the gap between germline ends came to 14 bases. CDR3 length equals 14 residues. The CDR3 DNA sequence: TGTGCCAGCAGACAGGACCCGGGGGCCGGGGAGCTGTTTTTT. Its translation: CASRQDPGAGELFF.

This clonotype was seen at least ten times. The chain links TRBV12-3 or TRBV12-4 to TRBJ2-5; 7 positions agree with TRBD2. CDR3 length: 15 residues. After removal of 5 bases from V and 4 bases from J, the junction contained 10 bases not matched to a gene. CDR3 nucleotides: TGTGCCAGCAGTCCCAGCGGGGAGGTTGCAGAGACCCAGTACTTC. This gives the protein CASSPSGEVAETQYF.

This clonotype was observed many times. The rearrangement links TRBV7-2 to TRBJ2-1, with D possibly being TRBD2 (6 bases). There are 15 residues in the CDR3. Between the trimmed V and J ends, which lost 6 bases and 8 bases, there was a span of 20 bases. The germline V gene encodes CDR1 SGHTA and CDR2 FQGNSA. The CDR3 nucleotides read TGTGCCAGCAGACGTCCGGGACTCCTTCAGGATGAGCAGTTCTTC. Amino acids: CASRRPGLLQDEQFF.